Presented here are 15 T cell receptor beta chains from one specimen sequenced in a study of spatial heterogeneity in lung cancer. Time point: sample taken at primary tumor resection. Sequencing covered unsorted whole RNA taken from tumor, nontumor lung or frozen PBMC. A single record per CDR3 protein comes from TCRdb applying MiXCR to the 5' RACE reads. The table lists tens of thousands of distinct CDR3 sequences, 10% to 15% of them singletons. The specimen was PBMCs, collected at surgery. These receptor sequences come from a male donor with early-stage non-small cell lung cancer.

This clonotype has a handful of counts. The CDR3 DNA reads TGCGCCAGCAGCCAAGGACTCCCCGCGACCCAGTACTTC. Translating it yields CASSQGLPATQYF. The V and J genes are TRBV4-1 and TRBJ2-5; D is unresolved. The length of the CDR3 is 13 residues. V shed 1 base and J shed 7 bases, with 10 bases lying between them. The germline V gene has CDR1 MGHRA and CDR2 YSYEKL.

By frequency in the sample, this clonotype is hyperexpanded. CDR3 DNA sequence: TGTGCCATCAGTGAGTCAGCTACCGTCACCGGGGAGCTGTTTTTT. The encoded protein is CAISESATVTGELFF. This chain connects TRBV10-3 to TRBJ2-2; D gene ambiguous. Germline V lookup: CDR1 ENHRY, CDR2 SYGVKD. There are 15 residues in the CDR3. The V gene lost 0 bases and the J gene lost 4 bases, with 9 bases spanning the gap.

Only a few counts were recorded for this clonotype. The chain recombines TRBV20-1 with TRBJ1-1; no firm D call. CDR1 DFQATT and CDR2 SNEGSKA come from the germline V gene (reference sequence). CDR3 size: 13 residues. Trimming stripped 5 bases from V and 0 bases from J, with 10 bases between. CDR3 sequence: CSAELHLNTEAFF. DNA of the CDR3: TGCAGTGCTGAACTTCATTTGAACACTGAAGCTTTCTTT.

This clonotype was seen only a few times. V gene TRBV4-2 combines with J gene TRBJ2-7; tentatively, D is TRBD2 (5 bases). Germline CDR1 is LGHNA and CDR2 is YNFKEQ. The CDR3 is 14 residues long. Trimming took 0 bases from V and 5 from J, leaving 11 bases between them. The CDR3 DNA is TGTGCCAGCAGCCAAGATACTAGATCCCACGAGCAGTACTTC. This encodes CASSQDTRSHEQYF.

The CDR3 loop reads CASSLALDWGSLAYEQYF. The CDR3 region has the DNA TGTGCCAGCAGCTTAGCCCTCGATTGGGGGTCCTTAGCCTACGAGCAGTACTTC. The chain uses TRBV7-9 and TRBJ2-7; D could derive from TRBD1 or TRBD2 (5 bases each). Germline CDR1 reads SEHNR; CDR2 reads FQNEAQ (reference sequence). Trimming removed 0 bases from V and 2 bases from J, with 20 bases in between. This CDR3 spans 18 amino acids.

This CDR3 reads CASKGTSGYSYNEQFF. The DNA of the CDR3 is TGTGCCAGCAAAGGGACTAGCGGGTATTCCTACAATGAGCAGTTCTTC. The chain joins TRBV5-4 to TRBJ2-1; 12 bases align to TRBD2. V trimming: 6 bases; J trimming: 1 base; junction bases outside the gene matches: 5. The CDR3 has 16 residues. The V gene's germline CDR1 is SGHNT and CDR2 YYREEE (reference sequence).

Here the CDR3 DNA reads TGCAGCGTTGATGTGGGACGGAGCACTGAAGCTTTCTTT. Translated: CSVDVGRSTEAFF. The rearrangement uses TRBV29-1 and TRBJ1-1; a weak D match, TRBD1 (5 bases). Germline V CDR1 and CDR2: SQVTM, ANQGSEA. There are 13 residues in the CDR3. V lost 3 bases, J lost 4 bases, and 12 bases lay in between.

This clonotype was counted ten times or more. This chain joins TRBV3-1 and TRBJ2-7; 13 bases line up with TRBD2. CDR1 is LGHDT, CDR2 YNNKEL, per germline (reference sequence). The length of the CDR3 is 19 residues. The ends lost 4 bases at V and 2 bases at J; junction bases unmatched: 14. The CDR3 loop is CASSPSGLAGAPSPYEQYF. CDR3 DNA: TGTGCCAGCAGCCCCTCCGGACTAGCGGGAGCCCCTTCCCCCTACGAGCAGTACTTC.

The table lists this clonotype with a few counts. V is TRBV14 and J is TRBJ1-6; D call uncertain. Trimming took off 0 bases at V and 10 bases at J, with 10 bases between the two ends. The CDR3 covers 14 residues. Per the germline V gene, CDR1 is SGHDN and CDR2 is FVKESK. This CDR3 reads CASSQEYLGSPLHF. CDR3 bases: TGTGCCAGCAGCCAAGAATACCTCGGATCACCCCTCCACTTT.

V is TRBV11-2 and J is TRBJ2-2, with D possibly TRBD1 on 6 matching bases. The CDR3 is made up of 13 amino acids. V shed 4 bases and J shed 7 bases, with 10 bases lying between them. Germline V gives CDR1 SGHAT, CDR2 FQNNGV. In DNA form, the CDR3 reads TGTGCCAGCAGCTACGGGACAAACGGGGAGCTGTTTTTT. Translating it yields CASSYGTNGELFF.

The J gene is TRBJ2-5, the V gene TRBV7-3; D is perhaps TRBD1 (5 bases). Germline loops: CDR1 SGHTA, CDR2 FQGTGA. With 5 bases removed from V and 2 bases from J, the gap between germline ends came to 9 bases. The CDR3 runs to 13 residues. The DNA of the CDR3 is TGTGCCAGCAGCGTTGACAGACAAGAGACCCAGTACTTC. Its translation: CASSVDRQETQYF.

CDR3 nucleotides: TGTGCCACCAGTGACCCGACTAGCGGGAGGGAAAATGAGCAGTTCTTC. Translating it yields CATSDPTSGRENEQFF. V and J are TRBV24-1 and TRBJ2-1, with TRBD2 matching 14 bases. Germline lookup yields CDR1 KGHDR and CDR2 SFDVKD. This CDR3 has 16 amino acids. V shed 4 bases and J 7 bases; nucleotides not matched to a gene: 5.

The chain is built from TRBV20-1 and TRBJ2-2, with 12 bases that match TRBD2. J lost 0 bases, V lost 3 bases, and 5 bases had no gene match. The CDR3 sequence is 17 residues long. Germline CDR1 DFQATT, CDR2 SNEGSKA (reference sequence). The CDR3 DNA is TGCAGTGCTAGTGAAACTAGCGGGGGGACGAACACCGGGGAGCTGTTTTTT. As protein: CSASETSGGTNTGELFF.

This clonotype was seen a few times. Likely a read error: the CDR3 ends without its conserved phenylalanine or tryptophan. The chain combines TRBV29-1 with TRBJ2-7, with 7 bases matching TRBD1. Unmatched junction bases numbered 8, after V lost 4 bases and J lost 2 bases. This CDR3 region has 14 residues. Germline assignment: CDR1 SQVTM and CDR2 ANQGSEA. The CDR3 region has the DNA TGCAGCGTTGGGACCGGGACAGTAACCTACGAGCAGTACTAC. Its protein product is CSVGTGTVTYEQYY.

The sample holds a few counts of this clonotype. This rearrangement joins TRBV29-1 to TRBJ2-2; 10 positions match TRBD2. Losses at the gene ends were 7 bases for V and 7 bases for J; bases not matched to a gene: 9. This CDR3 has 14 residues. Germline values: CDR1 SQVTM, CDR2 ANQGSEA. CDR3 DNA: TGCAGCGCACGGACTAGCGGTTCGGGCGGGGAGCTGTTTTTT. Translation gives CSARTSGSGGELFF.